The present T cell receptor (beta chain) was sequenced within a study of CD8 T cells in Susac syndrome. Study-level points and caveats: A relatively small number of individuals underwent TCR sequencing and HLA analysis.

Sequencing of TCR beta covered CD8+ and CD4+ T cells obtained from blood. Bulk CD8+ and CD4+ cells came from magnetic negative isolation; CD8+ TEMRA by FACS. Roughly 0.45 to 1 ug RNA was reverse transcribed with random hexamers. Across 54 Vbeta and 13 Jbeta, TCR beta CDR3 was amplified with immunoSEQ multiplex PCR. TCRdb ran MiXCR on the immunoSEQ multiplex PCR reads and lists one entry per CDR3 protein. Seen here are hundreds of thousands of distinct CDR3 sequences, 70% to 90% observed once, and the top ten hold around 0.12%. Germline V gene lookup returns CDR1 MDHEN and CDR2 SYDVKM. Trimming removed 5 bases from V and 7 bases from J; junction bases left unmatched: 8. The CDR3 spans 15 residues. Notes on this clonotype: Its antigen remains unknown.

The V gene is TRBV28, the J gene TRBJ1-4, with TRBD1 identical over 9 bases. This sequence was found in a human donor with multiple sclerosis. The sequenced sample was CD8+ T cells from PBMCs. In nucleotides, the CDR3 is TGTGCCAGCAGTCCACCGGACAGGGGCGGTGAAAAACTGTTTTTT. This codes for CASSPPDRGGEKLFF.